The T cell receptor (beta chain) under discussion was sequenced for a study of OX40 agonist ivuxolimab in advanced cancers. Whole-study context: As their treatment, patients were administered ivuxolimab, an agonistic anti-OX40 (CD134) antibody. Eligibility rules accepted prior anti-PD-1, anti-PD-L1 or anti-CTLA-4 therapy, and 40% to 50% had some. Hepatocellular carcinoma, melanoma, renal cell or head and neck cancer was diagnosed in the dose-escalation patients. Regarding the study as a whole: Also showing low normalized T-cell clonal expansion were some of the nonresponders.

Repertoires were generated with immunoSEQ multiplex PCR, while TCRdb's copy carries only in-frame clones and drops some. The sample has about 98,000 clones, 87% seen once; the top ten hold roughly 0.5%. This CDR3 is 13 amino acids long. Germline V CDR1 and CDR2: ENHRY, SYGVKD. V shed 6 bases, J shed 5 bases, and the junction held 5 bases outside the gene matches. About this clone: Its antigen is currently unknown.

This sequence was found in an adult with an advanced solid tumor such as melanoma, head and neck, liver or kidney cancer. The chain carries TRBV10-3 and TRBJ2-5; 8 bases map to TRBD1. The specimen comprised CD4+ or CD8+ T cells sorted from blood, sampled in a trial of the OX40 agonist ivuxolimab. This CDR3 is CAIRDRVGETQYF. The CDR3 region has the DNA TGTGCCATCAGGGACAGGGTGGGCGAGACCCAGTACTTC.